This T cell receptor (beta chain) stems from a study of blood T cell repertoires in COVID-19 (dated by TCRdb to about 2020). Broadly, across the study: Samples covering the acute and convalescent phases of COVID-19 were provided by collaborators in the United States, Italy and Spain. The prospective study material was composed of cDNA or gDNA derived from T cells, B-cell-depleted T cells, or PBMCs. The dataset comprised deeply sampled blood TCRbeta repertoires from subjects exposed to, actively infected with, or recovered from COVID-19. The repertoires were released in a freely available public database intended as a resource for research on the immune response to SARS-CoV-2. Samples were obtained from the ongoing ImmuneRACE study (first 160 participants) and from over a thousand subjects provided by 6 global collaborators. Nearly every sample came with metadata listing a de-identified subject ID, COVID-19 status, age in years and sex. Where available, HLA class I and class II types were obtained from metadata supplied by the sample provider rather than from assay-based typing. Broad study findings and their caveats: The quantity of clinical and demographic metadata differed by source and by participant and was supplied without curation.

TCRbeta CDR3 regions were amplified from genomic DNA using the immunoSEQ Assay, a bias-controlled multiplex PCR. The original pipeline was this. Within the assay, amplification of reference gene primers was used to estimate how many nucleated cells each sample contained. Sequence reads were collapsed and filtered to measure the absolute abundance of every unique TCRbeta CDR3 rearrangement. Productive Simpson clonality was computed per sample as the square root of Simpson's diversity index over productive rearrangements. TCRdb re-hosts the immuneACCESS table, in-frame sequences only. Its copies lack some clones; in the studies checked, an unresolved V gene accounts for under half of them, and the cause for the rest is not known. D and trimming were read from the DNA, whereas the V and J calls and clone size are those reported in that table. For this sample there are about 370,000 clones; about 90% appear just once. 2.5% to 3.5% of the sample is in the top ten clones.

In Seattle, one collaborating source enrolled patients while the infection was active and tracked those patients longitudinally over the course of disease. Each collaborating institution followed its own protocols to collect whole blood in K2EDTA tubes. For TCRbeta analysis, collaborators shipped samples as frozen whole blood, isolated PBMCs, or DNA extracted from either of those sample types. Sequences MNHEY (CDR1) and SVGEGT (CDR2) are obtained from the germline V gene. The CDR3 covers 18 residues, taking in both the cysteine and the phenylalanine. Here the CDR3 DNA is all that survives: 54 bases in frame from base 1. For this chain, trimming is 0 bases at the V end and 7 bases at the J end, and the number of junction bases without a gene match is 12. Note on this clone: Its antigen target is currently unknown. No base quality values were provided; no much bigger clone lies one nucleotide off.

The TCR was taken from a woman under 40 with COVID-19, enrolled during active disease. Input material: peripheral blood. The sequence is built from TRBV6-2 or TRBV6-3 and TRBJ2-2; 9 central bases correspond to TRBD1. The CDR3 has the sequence CASSYSTSGTGHGGELFF. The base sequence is TGTGCCAGCAGTTACTCTACCTCCGGGACAGGGCATGGCGGGGAGCTGTTTTTT.